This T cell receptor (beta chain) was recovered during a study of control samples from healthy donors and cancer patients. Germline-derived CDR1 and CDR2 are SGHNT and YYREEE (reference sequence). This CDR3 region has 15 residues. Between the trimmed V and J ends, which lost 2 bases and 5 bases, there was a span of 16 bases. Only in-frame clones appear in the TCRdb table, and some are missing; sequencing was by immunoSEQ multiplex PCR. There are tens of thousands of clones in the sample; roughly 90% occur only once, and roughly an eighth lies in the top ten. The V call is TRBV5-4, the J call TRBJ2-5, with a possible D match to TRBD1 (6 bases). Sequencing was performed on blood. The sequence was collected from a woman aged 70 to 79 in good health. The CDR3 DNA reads TGTGCCAGCAGCTTACCCCCAGGGGCGATGGAGACCCAGTACTTC. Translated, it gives CASSLPPGAMETQYF.